The clone carrying this T cell receptor beta chain was detected many times. As yet, its antigen is unknown. The sample is drawn from a study of identical twins. Whole-study results and caveats: Modelling approaches yielded underestimates of out-of-frame TCR alpha sharing between monozygotic twins.

TCRdb processed the 5' RACE reads anew with MiXCR; each CDR3 protein has one entry. This repertoire shows hundreds of thousands of distinct CDR3 sequences, 21% found once; its top ten account for roughly 4.3%. The CDR3 extends over 16 amino acids. The V gene end was trimmed by 2 bases and the J gene end by 7 bases; junction bases not matched to a gene: 7. Germline assignment: CDR1 WSHSY and CDR2 SAAADI. This sample also appeared in a second study, on T cells expressing NK-cell markers. That work contributes: It was from sorted CD3+CD56+NKG2C+, CD3+CD56+NKG2C- and CD3+CD56-NKG2C+ T cells that TCR beta repertoires came. With respect to HCMV, seven of the eight sequenced donors were seropositive, and one was seronegative. Unclear, still, was the HCMV specificity of the expanded NKG2C+ T cell clones.

This rearrangement joins TRBV10-2 to TRBJ2-1; 11 bases fit TRBD2. The sample consisted of PBMCs. This TCR was sampled from a woman in her late teens or twenties in good health. The CDR3 region has the DNA TGCGCCAGCAGTGAGCAGGGACTAGCGGTGGGGAATGAGCAGTTCTTC. It codes for CASSEQGLAVGNEQFF.